This TCR beta chain was identified in a study of blood T cells in healthy people across ages. A second roughly 7 to 12 cycle PCR used barcoded and J-beta primers. TCRdb analysed the 5' RACE reads with MiXCR anew, one entry per CDR3 protein. The sample carries about 1.7 million distinct CDR3 sequences, 28% recorded once. The source material was blood. This sequence was found in a woman aged 25 to 39 in good health.

This CDR3 reads CASAGGRWQPQHF. CDR3 sequence (DNA): TGTGCCAGCGCAGGGGGACGATGGCAGCCCCAGCATTTT. The rearrangement joins TRBV6-6 to TRBJ1-5, with 7 bases aligning to TRBD1. The CDR3 is 13 residues long. Looked up from germline, CDR1 is MNHNY and CDR2 is SVGAGI (reference sequence). J gave up 7 bases and V 8 bases, and 8 bases lay outside the gene matches.